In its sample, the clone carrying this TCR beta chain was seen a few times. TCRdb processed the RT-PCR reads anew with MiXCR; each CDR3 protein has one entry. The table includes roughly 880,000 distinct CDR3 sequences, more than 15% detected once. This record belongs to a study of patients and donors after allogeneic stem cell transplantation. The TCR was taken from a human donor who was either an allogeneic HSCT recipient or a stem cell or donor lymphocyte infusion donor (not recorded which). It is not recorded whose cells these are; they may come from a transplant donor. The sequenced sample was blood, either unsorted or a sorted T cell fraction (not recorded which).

The CDR3 DNA reads TGTGCCATCAGTACAGGTTCCAAGGCAGATACGCAGTATTTT. Translation: CAISTGSKADTQYF. The chain uses TRBV10-3 and TRBJ2-3; TRBD1 is a possible D gene (5 bases). This CDR3 spans 14 amino acids. V was clipped by 5 bases and J by 4 bases, with 13 bases between them. Germline assignment: CDR1 ENHRY and CDR2 SYGVKD.